The 20 T cell receptor beta chains listed next were all sequenced from one sample in a study of blood T cell repertoires in COVID-19 (dated by TCRdb to about 2020). Library preparation used the immunoSEQ multiplex PCR assay. TCRdb carries this immuneACCESS record with in-frame sequences only. Its versions omit some clonotypes, under half of them owing to an unresolved V gene in the studies checked, with the rest unexplained. This sample holds some 100,000 clones; under 90% were observed only once. 1.5% of the sample is in the top ten clones. The sequenced sample was peripheral blood. The receptors here all came from a human donor with active COVID-19. The donor label of this sample is uncertain.

J is TRBJ1-3 and V is TRBV27; unclear D gene. Trimming shortened V by 6 bases and J by 0 bases, and 12 bases separated the two germline ends. The CDR3 has 15 amino acids. Germline V lookup: CDR1 MNHEY, CDR2 SMNVEV (reference sequence). The CDR3 bases are TGTGCCAGCAGAGTGTCCCAGTACTCTGGAAACACCATATATTTT. It specifies CASRVSQYSGNTIYF.

This clone showed up just once. CDR3 nucleotide sequence: TGTGCCAGCAACCAAGAGCGGGGACAGGGAGGCAATGAGCAGTTCTTC. Residues: CASNQERGQGGNEQFF. The genes are TRBV2 and TRBJ2-1, with 9 bases aligning to TRBD1. The CDR3 totals 16 residues. Trimming removed 7 bases from V and 6 bases from J; junction bases left unmatched: 13. Germline CDR1 reads SNHLY; CDR2 reads FYNNEI.

V is TRBV7-8 and J is TRBJ1-1; possibly TRBD1 for D (5 bases). The CDR3 has 14 amino acids. Germline lookup yields CDR1 SGHVS and CDR2 FQNEAQ. V was pared by 5 bases and J by 4 bases, with 14 bases between. CDR3 residues: CASSGYRSPTEAFF. The CDR3 DNA sequence: TGTGCCAGCAGCGGGTACAGGTCACCCACTGAAGCTTTCTTT. The whole variable domain, remainder taken from reference TRBV7-8 and TRBJ1-1, is GAGVSQSPRYKVAKRGQDVALRCDPISGHVSLFWYQQALGQGPEFLTYFQNEAQLDKSGLPSDRFFAERPEGSVSTLKIQRTQQEDSAVYLCASSGYRSPTEAFFGQGTRLTVV.

The chain joins TRBV4-1 to TRBJ2-5, with D perhaps matching TRBD1 (5 bases). The CDR3 is 15 amino acids. Germline CDR1 reads MGHRA; CDR2 reads YSYEKL. V gave up 5 bases and J gave up 5 bases, with 18 bases separating them. The CDR3 DNA reads as TGCGCCAGCAGCTCTCAGCAGGGAAGGATGGAGACCCAGTACTTC. Amino acid sequence: CASSSQQGRMETQYF.

The chain carries TRBV19 and TRBJ2-5; 7 bases agree with TRBD2. CDR3 length equals 15 residues. Germline CDR1 and CDR2: LNHDA and SQIVND (reference sequence). J lost 7 bases, V lost 6 bases, and 14 bases had no gene match. Here the CDR3 reads CASSPQRGRVATQYF. The CDR3 DNA is TGTGCCAGTAGCCCCCAGAGAGGGAGGGTGGCGACCCAGTACTTC. Supplemented by reference TRBV19 and TRBJ2-5, the full variable domain reads DGGITQSPKYLFRKEGQNVTLSCEQNLNHDAMYWYRQDPGQGLRLIYYSQIVNDFQKGDIAEGYSVSREKKESFPLTVTSAQKNPTAFYLCASSPQRGRVATQYFGPGTRLLVL.

This rearrangement joins TRBV7-9 to TRBJ1-1, with 8 bases matching TRBD1. With V trimmed by 2 bases and J by 1 base, 3 bases remained unmatched. There are 15 residues in the CDR3. The V gene's germline CDR1 is SEHNR and CDR2 FQNEAQ (reference sequence). This chain's CDR3 is CASSLTGTGNTEAFF. The DNA of the CDR3 is TGTGCCAGCAGCTTAACCGGGACAGGGAACACTGAAGCTTTCTTT.

The CDR3 region is CASSPGHNSNQPQHF. The CDR3 coding sequence is TGTGCCAGCAGCCCAGGGCACAATAGCAATCAGCCCCAGCATTTT. This chain connects TRBV7-9 to TRBJ1-5; maybe TRBD1 (5 bases). Germline V gene data show CDR1 as SEHNR and CDR2 as FQNEAQ (reference sequence). There are 15 residues in the CDR3. Trimming removed 5 bases from V and 0 bases from J, with 11 bases in between.

This rearrangement joins TRBV7-2 to TRBJ2-3; D may be TRBD1 (6 bases). Germline V lookup: CDR1 SGHTA, CDR2 FQGNSA. V was shortened by 5 bases and J by 9 bases, with 21 bases between the two germline ends. This CDR3 comprises 15 residues. The CDR3 protein is CASSQGDIIPLTQYF. CDR3 nucleotide sequence: TGTGCCAGCAGCCAAGGGGACATTATTCCCTTAACGCAGTATTTT.

This chain uses TRBV15 with TRBJ2-6, with 7 bases fitting TRBD1. Germline CDR1 and CDR2: LNHNV and YYDKDF (reference sequence). Trimming cost V 3 bases and J 2 bases; bases outside gene matches: 7. The CDR3 covers 17 residues. CDR3 nucleotides: TGTGCCACCAGCAGCGCTGACACAGGGGCTGGGGCCAACGTCCTGACTTTC. Its protein is CATSSADTGAGANVLTF.

J is TRBJ1-2 and V is TRBV14; D remains ambiguous. This CDR3 has 13 amino acids. Germline values: CDR1 SGHDN, CDR2 FVKESK. Trimming removed 4 bases at V and 4 bases at J, with 10 bases between. In DNA, the CDR3 is TGTGCCAGCAGCCCGTACAGCTTCTATGGCTACACCTTC. It codes for CASSPYSFYGYTF.

The chain recombines TRBV6-2 or TRBV6-3 with TRBJ2-2; 10 nucleotides agree with TRBD1. CDR3 length equals 16 residues. Germline-derived CDR1 and CDR2 are MNHEY and SVGEGT. Germline trimming cut 6 bases from V and 2 bases from J; bases unmatched to any gene: 6. The CDR3 region is CASSPGTGVNTGELFF. The CDR3 nucleotides read TGTGCCAGCAGCCCTGGGACAGGGGTAAACACCGGGGAGCTGTTTTTT.

The rearrangement joins TRBV7-6 to TRBJ2-6; 7 bases agree with TRBD2. V trimming: 2 bases; J trimming: 2 bases; junction bases outside the gene matches: 6. The CDR3 is made up of 17 amino acids. Looked up from germline, CDR1 is SGHVS and CDR2 is FNYEAQ. CDR3 loop: CASSLRGGNTGANVLTF. CDR3 sequence (DNA): TGTGCCAGCAGCTTACGGGGAGGGAATACTGGGGCCAACGTCCTGACTTTC.

The chain is built from TRBV4-3 and TRBJ2-2, with TRBD1 as a possible D gene (6 bases). The germline V and J ends were trimmed by 0 bases and 9 bases, with 8 bases remaining between them. The CDR3 is 13 amino acids. The germline V gene encodes CDR1 LGHNA and CDR2 YSLEER. CDR3 bases: TGCGCCAGCAGCCAAGACCAGGGGTGGGAGCTGTTTTTT. Translation gives CASSQDQGWELFF.

V is TRBV28 and J is TRBJ1-5; TRBD1 might be the D (6 bases). The germline V gene encodes CDR1 MDHEN and CDR2 SYDVKM. The CDR3 has 16 residues. V lost 1 base and J 7 bases, leaving 17 bases between the germline ends. The CDR3: CASSLSGGAGTQPQHF. Here the CDR3 DNA reads TGTGCCAGCAGTTTATCGGGGGGCGCCGGTACCCAGCCCCAGCATTTT.

The CDR3 region has the DNA TGTGCCAGCAGCCAGACAGTGATTTACACTGAAGCTTTCTTT. Encoded protein: CASSQTVIYTEAFF. The genes are TRBV5-6 and TRBJ1-1; a weak D match, TRBD1 (5 bases). Trimming took 4 bases from V and 3 from J, leaving 13 bases between them. Germline loops: CDR1 SGHDT, CDR2 YYEEEE. CDR3 length: 14 amino acids. Using reference TRBV5-6 and TRBJ1-1 for the parts outside the CDR3, the full variable domain is DAGVTQSPTHLIKTRGQQVTLRCSPKSGHDTVSWYQQALGQGPQFIFQYYEEEERQRGNFPDRFSGHQFPNYSSELNVNALLLGDSALYLCASSQTVIYTEAFFGQGTRLTVV.

The V call is TRBV14, the J call TRBJ2-1; 13 bases are shared with TRBD2. CDR1 SGHDN and CDR2 FVKESK come from the germline V gene. The ends lost 3 bases at V and 5 bases at J; junction bases unmatched: 7. The CDR3 runs 17 residues. CDR3 sequence: CASSHRLAGGGDNEQFF. CDR3 DNA sequence: TGTGCCAGCAGCCACCGACTAGCGGGGGGCGGAGACAATGAGCAGTTCTTC.

The rearrangement joins TRBV10-3 to TRBJ2-3; 9 bases line up with TRBD1. The CDR3 covers 13 residues. Trimming removed 10 bases from V and 5 bases from J; junction bases left unmatched: 7. Germline V gene lookup returns CDR1 ENHRY and CDR2 SYGVKD. The CDR3 sequence: CATAGTGKDTQYF. CDR3 sequence (DNA): TGTGCCACGGCCGGGACAGGGAAAGATACGCAGTATTTT.

This rearrangement joins TRBV29-1 to TRBJ2-2; 13 bases map to TRBD2. From germline, CDR1 is SQVTM and CDR2 ANQGSEA. CDR3 length: 17 amino acids. The V gene end was trimmed by 6 bases and the J gene end by 1 base; junction bases not matched to a gene: 8. In DNA form, the CDR3 reads TGCAGCGTGGAAATGGGACTAGCGGGACTGAACACCGGGGAGCTGTTTTTT. Protein: CSVEMGLAGLNTGELFF.

The rearrangement uses TRBV15 and TRBJ2-2; 7 nucleotides align to TRBD1. The length of the CDR3 is 15 residues. Trimming at V came to 5 bases and at J to 2 bases, leaving 5 bases not matched to a gene. Germline lookup yields CDR1 LNHNV and CDR2 YYDKDF (reference sequence). CDR3 bases: TGTGCCACCAGCTCTGGGACAGTAAACACCGGGGAGCTGTTTTTT. Its protein is CATSSGTVNTGELFF.

This clone was picked up a small number of times. The V gene is TRBV18, the J gene TRBJ2-5, with 7 bases aligning to TRBD1. The V gene's germline CDR1 is KGHSH and CDR2 LQKENI. V lost 1 base, J lost 5 bases, and 7 bases stayed unmatched. The CDR3 sequence is 15 residues long. CDR3 loop: CASSPRTGIGETQYF. CDR3 nucleotides: TGTGCCAGCTCACCACGGACAGGAATAGGGGAGACCCAGTACTTC.